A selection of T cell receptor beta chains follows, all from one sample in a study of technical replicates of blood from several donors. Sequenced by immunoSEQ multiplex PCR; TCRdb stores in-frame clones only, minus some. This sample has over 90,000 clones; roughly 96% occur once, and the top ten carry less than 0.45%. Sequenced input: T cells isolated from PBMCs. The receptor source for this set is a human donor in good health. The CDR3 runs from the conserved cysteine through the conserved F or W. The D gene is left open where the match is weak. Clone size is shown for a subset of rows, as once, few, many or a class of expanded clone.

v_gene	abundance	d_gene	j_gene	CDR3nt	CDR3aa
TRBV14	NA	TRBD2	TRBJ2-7	TGTGCCAGCAGCCCGGGACTATTCTACGAGCAGTACTTC	CASSPGLFYEQYF
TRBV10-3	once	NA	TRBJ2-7	TGTGCCATCGGGGGACTTCCCACCTACGAGCAGTACTTC	CAIGGLPTYEQYF
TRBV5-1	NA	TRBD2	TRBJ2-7	TGCGCCAGCAGCTTGGGGGGACTAGCGAGCTCCTACGAGCAGTACTTC	CASSLGGLASSYEQYF
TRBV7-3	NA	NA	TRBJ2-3	TGTGCCAGCAGCTTTTCAGGGTCCACAGATACGCAGTATTTT	CASSFSGSTDTQYF
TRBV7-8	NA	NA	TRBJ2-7	TGTGCCAGCAGCGTTGGGGAGGCTGAGCAGTACTTC	CASSVGEAEQYF
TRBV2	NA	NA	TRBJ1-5	TGTGCCAGCAGCCTCGCAGGGTATCAGGATCAGCCCCAGCATTTT	CASSLAGYQDQPQHF
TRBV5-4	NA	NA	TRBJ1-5	TGTGCCAGCAGCTTGGGGGGCAGGGGCAATCAGCCCCAGCATTTT	CASSLGGRGNQPQHF
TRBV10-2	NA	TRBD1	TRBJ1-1	TGCGCCAGCGGCTGGGACAGGGCTACTGAAGCTTTCTTT	CASGWDRATEAFF
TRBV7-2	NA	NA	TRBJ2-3	TGTGCCAGCAGCTTATTTCCTAGTTGGATCCTCAGCACAGATACGCAGTATTTT	CASSLFPSWILSTDTQYF
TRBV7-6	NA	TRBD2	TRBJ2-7	TGTGCCAGCAGCTTAAGTATCCTAGCGGGAGTAGGGTCCTACGAGCAGTACTTC	CASSLSILAGVGSYEQYF
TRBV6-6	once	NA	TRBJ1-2	TGTGCCAGCAGACCTGGGGAGGGTAACTATGGCTACACCTTC	CASRPGEGNYGYTF
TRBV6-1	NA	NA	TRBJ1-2	TGTGCCAGCCTGGCAGGCAAGGGCTACACCTTC	CASLAGKGYTF
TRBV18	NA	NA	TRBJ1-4	TGTGCCAGCTCACCTGCGGGGGGGGAAAAACTGTTTTTT	CASSPAGGEKLFF
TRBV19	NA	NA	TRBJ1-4	TGTGCCAGTAGTTCCCAGGGCGTTAGGAATGAAAAACTGTTTTTT	CASSSQGVRNEKLFF
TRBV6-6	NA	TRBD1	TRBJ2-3	TGTGCCAGCAGTAGACAGGGTACTAGCACAGATACGCAGTATTTT	CASSRQGTSTDTQYF
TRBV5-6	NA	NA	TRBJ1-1	TGTGCCAGCAGCTTGGGCAGGAACTTAGCTGAAGCTTTCTTT	CASSLGRNLAEAFF
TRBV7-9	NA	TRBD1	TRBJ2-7	TGTGCCAGCAGCCCCTGGACAGGGGACCGAAACCTACCCTACGAGCAGTACTTC	CASSPWTGDRNLPYEQYF
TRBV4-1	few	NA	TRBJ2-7	TGCGCCAGCAGCCAAGATAACGGGGGACCCTACGAGCAGTACTTC	CASSQDNGGPYEQYF
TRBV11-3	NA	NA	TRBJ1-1	TGTGCCAGCAGCATAACAGTGAACACTGAAGCTTTCTTT	CASSITVNTEAFF
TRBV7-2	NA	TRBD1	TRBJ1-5	TGTGCCAGCAGCGCGCGGACAGGCCTGCATCAGCCCCAGCATTTT	CASSARTGLHQPQHF
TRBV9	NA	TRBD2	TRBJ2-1	TGTGCCAGCAGCTCCCTAGCGGGGGTAAACAATGAGCAGTTCTTC	CASSSLAGVNNEQFF
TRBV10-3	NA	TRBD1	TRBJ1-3	TGTGCCATCAGGACAGGGACTGGAAACACCATATATTTT	CAIRTGTGNTIYF
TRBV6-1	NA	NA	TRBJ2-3	TGTGCCAGCAGTGAAGGCAGGGGGGTTGCAGATACGCAGTATTTT	CASSEGRGVADTQYF
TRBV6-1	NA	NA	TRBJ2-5	TGTGCCAGCGCCATGAGGGTCCGAGTGACCCAGTACTTC	CASAMRVRVTQYF
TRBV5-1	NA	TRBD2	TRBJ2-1	TGCGCCAGCAGCTTGGCCGGCACTAGCGGGAGTGCTGAGCAGTTCTTC	CASSLAGTSGSAEQFF
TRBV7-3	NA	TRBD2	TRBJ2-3	TGTGCCAGCAGCTCGGGACTAGCGGGAGGGCCTTCTATAGATACGCAGTATTTT	CASSSGLAGGPSIDTQYF
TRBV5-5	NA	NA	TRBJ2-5	TGTGCCAGCAGCTTTGACGCTCGGGGGAACCAAGAGACCCAGTACTTC	CASSFDARGNQETQYF
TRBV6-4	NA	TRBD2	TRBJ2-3	TGTGCCAGTGCTACGCGGGAGGATTCAGATACGCAGTATTTT	CASATREDSDTQYF
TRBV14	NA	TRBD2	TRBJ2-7	TGTGCCAGCAGCCAAGATCTAGCGGGAGTTTACGAGCAGTACTTC	CASSQDLAGVYEQYF
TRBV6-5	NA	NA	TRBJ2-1	TGTGCCATTTCGAAAGGACTGGAAAACAATGAGCAGTTCTTC	CAISKGLENNEQFF
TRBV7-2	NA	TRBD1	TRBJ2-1	TGTGCCAGTCACCCCGGGACAGGGAACAATGAGCAGTTCTTC	CASHPGTGNNEQFF
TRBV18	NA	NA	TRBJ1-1	TGTGCCAGCTCACCAAACAGGATGAACACTGAAGCTTTCTTT	CASSPNRMNTEAFF
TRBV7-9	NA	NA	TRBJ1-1	TGTGCCAGCAGCTTAGCACCAGGCACTCTCACTGAAGCTTTCTTT	CASSLAPGTLTEAFF
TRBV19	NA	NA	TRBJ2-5	TGTGCCAGTAGACCGACAGGCAGAGAGACCCAGTACTTC	CASRPTGRETQYF
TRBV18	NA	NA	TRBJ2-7	TGTGCCAGCTCACCACGGACAGAAGTCAACGAGCAGTACTTC	CASSPRTEVNEQYF
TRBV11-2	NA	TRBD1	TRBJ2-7	TGTGCCAGCAGCTCGGGACAGGGGGCCTACGAGCAGTACTTC	CASSSGQGAYEQYF
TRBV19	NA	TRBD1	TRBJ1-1	TGTGCCAGTCTTCCGGGACAGGGCCCTATCACTGAAGCTTTCTTT	CASLPGQGPITEAFF
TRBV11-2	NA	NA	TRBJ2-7	TGTGCCAGCAGCTTAGGGCTGGACACCTACGAGCAGTACTTC	CASSLGLDTYEQYF
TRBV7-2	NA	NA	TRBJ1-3	TGTGCCAGCAGCTCCCACGGGGGGGAGTTGAGCTCTGGAAACACCATATATTTT	CASSSHGGELSSGNTIYF
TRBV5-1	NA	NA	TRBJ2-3	TGCGCCAGCAGCCCACTTACAGGCACAGATACGCAGTATTTT	CASSPLTGTDTQYF
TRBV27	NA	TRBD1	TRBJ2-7	TGTGCCAGCAGTTTCGGGACAGGGGCCTACGAGCAGTACTTC	CASSFGTGAYEQYF
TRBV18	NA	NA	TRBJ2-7	TGTGCCAGCTCACAGGAGGGGGCGAGGTCCTCCTACGAGCAGTACTTC	CASSQEGARSSYEQYF
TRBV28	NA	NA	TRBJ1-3	TGTGCCAGCAGTTTCCCGTCTGGAAACACCATATATTTT	CASSFPSGNTIYF
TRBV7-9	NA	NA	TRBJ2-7	TGTGCCAGCAGCACCGGGGCCTACGAGCAGTACTTC	CASSTGAYEQYF
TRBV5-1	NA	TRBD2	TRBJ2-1	TGCGCCAGCAGCTCCAAGGGGACTAGCTCCCACAATGAGCAGTTCTTC	CASSSKGTSSHNEQFF
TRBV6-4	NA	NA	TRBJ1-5	TGTGCCAGCAGGGGAAGGGAGGCCGGCAATCAGCCCCAGCATTTT	CASRGREAGNQPQHF
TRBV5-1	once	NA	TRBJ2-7	TGCGCCAGCAGCTTGGCGGGTTATAGCTCCTACGAGCAGTACTTC	CASSLAGYSSYEQYF
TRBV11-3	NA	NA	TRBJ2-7	TGTGCCAGCAGTCGCTCCTACGAGCAGTACTTC	CASSRSYEQYF
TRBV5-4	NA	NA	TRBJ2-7	TGTGCCAGCAGCTTGGGCTCGGGACAACTCTTCTCCTACGAGCAGTACTTC	CASSLGSGQLFSYEQYF
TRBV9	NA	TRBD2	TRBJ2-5	TGTGCCAGCAGCGTAGGGGATGGACTAGCGGGAGGAGGTCGGGAGACCCAGTACTTC	CASSVGDGLAGGGRETQYF
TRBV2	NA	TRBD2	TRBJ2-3	TGTGCCAGCAGTGAAAGGGCTAGCGGGAGTTCAGATACGCAGTATTTT	CASSERASGSSDTQYF
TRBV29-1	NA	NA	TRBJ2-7	TGCAGCGTCACCACTCAGGGGACCTACGAGCAGTACTTC	CSVTTQGTYEQYF
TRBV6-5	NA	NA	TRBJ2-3	TGTGCCAGCAGTGCGAATCTGGCAGATACGCAGTATTTT	CASSANLADTQYF
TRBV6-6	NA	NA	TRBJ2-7	TGTGCCAGCAGTTACACGGAGGGGGGGCCCGAGCAGTACTTC	CASSYTEGGPEQYF
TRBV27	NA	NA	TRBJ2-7	TGTGCCAGCATAGCTTCGGGTTCGAACGAGCAGTACTTC	CASIASGSNEQYF